Listed below are T cell receptor beta chains from one sample, sequenced in a study of blood T cell repertoires in COVID-19. Data came from immunoSEQ multiplex PCR; TCRdb stores just in-frame clones and leaves some out. Counted here are just under 85,000 clones, about 86% occurring once; the ten biggest clones make up approximately 17%. Sequenced: peripheral blood. All receptors come from a woman aged 55-70 years with acute or convalescent COVID-19. Each CDR3 is given with its conserved first and last residue. A D gene is named only where the DNA matches it firmly. Size values are once, few and many counts, or a class for expanded clones, and some rows have none.

>-|-|TRBV6-5|TRBJ1-5
CASSYSGHWHF
TGTGCCAGCAGTTACTCGGGACACTGGCATTTT
>TRBD1|-|TRBV5-6|TRBJ1-6
CASSYRTGGSSYNSPLHF
TGTGCCAGCAGCTACCGGACAGGGGGTAGCTCCTATAATTCACCCCTCCACTTT
>-|-|TRBV7-9|TRBJ1-5
CASSPGRGSNQPQHF
TGTGCCAGCAGTCCGGGGAGAGGGAGCAATCAGCCCCAGCATTTT
>TRBD1|-|TRBV11-2|TRBJ1-1
CASSLWTGNTEAFF
TGTGCCAGCAGCCTATGGACAGGGAACACTGAAGCTTTCTTT
>TRBD1|-|TRBV3-1/TRBV3-2|TRBJ1-1
CASLNRGRMNTEAFF
TGTGCCAGTCTAAACAGGGGTCGTATGAACACTGAAGCTTTCTTT
>-|few|TRBV2|TRBJ2-2
CASTTFLVGLFF
TGTGCCAGCACGACTTTCTTGGTAGGGCTGTTTTTT
>-|-|TRBV7-2|TRBJ1-1
CASSPGLNTEAFF
TGTGCCAGCAGCCCAGGATTGAACACTGAAGCTTTCTTT
>TRBD1|once|TRBV4-1|TRBJ1-4
CASSQLWGQGYEKLFF
TGCGCCAGCAGCCAATTGTGGGGACAGGGCTATGAAAAACTGTTTTTT
>TRBD2|-|TRBV7-8|TRBJ2-7
CASSSGAGGEQYF
TGTGCCAGCAGCTCCGGTGCGGGGGGTGAGCAGTACTTC
>-|once|TRBV5-1|TRBJ2-2
CASTALEGNTGELFF
TGCGCCAGCACCGCCCTGGAGGGAAACACCGGGGAGCTGTTTTTT
>-|-|TRBV4-3|TRBJ2-3
CASSQVGQSGGPGFNTQYF
TGCGCCAGCAGCCAAGTGGGCCAGTCAGGGGGGCCGGGATTTAATACGCAGTATTTT
>-|-|TRBV25-1|TRBJ1-1
CASSGLFGDEAFF
TGTGCCAGCAGTGGATTGTTTGGAGATGAAGCTTTCTTT
>TRBD1|-|TRBV3-1/TRBV3-2|TRBJ2-2
CASATGGAAGELFF
TGTGCCAGCGCGACAGGGGGCGCCGCCGGGGAGCTGTTTTTT
>-|-|TRBV9|TRBJ2-2
CASSEGINTGELFF
TGTGCCAGCAGCGAGGGGATAAACACCGGGGAGCTGTTTTTT
>-|once|TRBV5-4|TRBJ2-1
CASSLAHMNEQFF
TGTGCCAGCAGCTTGGCCCACATGAATGAGCAGTTCTTC
>-|-|TRBV3-1/TRBV3-2|TRBJ1-6
CASSQDIASNSPLHF
TGTGCCAGCAGCCAAGATATAGCTTCAAATTCACCCCTCCACTTT
>TRBD2|-|TRBV10-3|TRBJ2-3
CAIAGRGSPDTQYF
TGTGCCATCGCCGGGAGGGGAAGCCCAGATACGCAGTATTTT
>TRBD1|-|TRBV30|TRBJ1-5
CAWSVLGTVNQPQHF
TGTGCCTGGAGTGTACTCGGGACAGTCAATCAGCCCCAGCATTTT
>-|-|TRBV5-1|TRBJ1-1
CASVMNTEAFF
TGCGCCAGTGTCATGAACACTGAAGCTTTCTTT
>TRBD1|-|TRBV5-1|TRBJ1-4
CASSLGQGETLFF
TGCGCCAGCAGCTTGGGGCAGGGGGAAACACTGTTTTTT